These T cell receptor beta chains were read from a single sample in a study of Ad26.COV2.S vaccination and SARS-CoV-2 variants. Sequencing used immunoSEQ multiplex PCR; TCRdb keeps in-frame clones, though not all of them. Counted here are around 370,000 clones, roughly 85% occurring once; the ten biggest clones make up 2.5% to 3.5%. Sequences were derived from peripheral blood, sampled in a trial of Ad26.COV2.S vaccine versus placebo. The receptor source for this set is a person aged 18-65 years who received the Ad26.COV2.S COVID-19 vaccine or a placebo. The CDR3 runs from the conserved cysteine through the conserved F or W. D genes are given only for firm matches. Only part of the rows carry a size: once, few, many, or a class if the clone is expanded.

>12|TRBD1|TRBV7-9|TRBJ1-2|-
TGTGCCAGCAGCCCCGCGGGACAGGACTACACCTTC
CASSPAGQDYTF
>15|-|TRBV7-9|TRBJ2-7|-
TGTGCCAGCAGCTTATACCTCACACTGACCTACGAGCAGTACTTC
CASSLYLTLTYEQYF
>16|TRBD2|TRBV6-5|TRBJ2-5|once
TGTGCCAGCAGTTACTCGGGACTAGCGGGGGGTGAGACCCAGTACTTC
CASSYSGLAGGETQYF
>13|-|TRBV18|TRBJ2-5|-
TGTGCCAGCTCCCGGGCCTTCCAAGAGACCCAGTACTTC
CASSRAFQETQYF
>15|-|TRBV7-7|TRBJ2-2|-
TGTGCTAGCAGCTCGACAGGGGAGGGCTTCGGGGAGCTGTTTTTT
CASSSTGEGFGELFF
>13|TRBD1|TRBV30|TRBJ2-7|-
TGTGCCTGGAGTACCCGACAGGGATACGAGCAGTACTTC
CAWSTRQGYEQYF
>15|TRBD1|TRBV11-3|TRBJ2-3|-
TGTGCCAGCAGCTTCGGGACAGCTAGCACAGATACGCAGTATTTT
CASSFGTASTDTQYF
>13|-|TRBV5-4|TRBJ1-2|-
TGTGCCAGCAGCGGGGTAACTAACTATGGCTACACCTTC
CASSGVTNYGYTF
>16|TRBD2|TRBV27|TRBJ2-3|-
TGTGCCAGCAGTTTATCGATAGCGGGGGGCTCAGATACGCAGTATTTT
CASSLSIAGGSDTQYF
>17|-|TRBV14|TRBJ2-5|-
TGTGCCAGCAGCCAAGAAGGGGCAGGGAACTACCAAGAGACCCAGTACTTC
CASSQEGAGNYQETQYF
>15|-|TRBV28|TRBJ1-5|-
TGTGCCAGCAGTTTCGAGGGGTATAGCAATCAGCCCCAGCATTTT
CASSFEGYSNQPQHF
>14|-|TRBV11-3|TRBJ2-7|-
TGTGCCAGCAGTCCTACGGCAGGCTCCTACGAGCAGTACTTC
CASSPTAGSYEQYF
>14|TRBD1|TRBV10-2|TRBJ2-7|once
TGCGCCAGCAGCTTCCAGACAGGGGTCTACGAGCAGTACTTC
CASSFQTGVYEQYF
>16|TRBD1|TRBV4-1|TRBJ2-7|-
TGCGCCAGCAGCCATGAAGGGACAGGGAGGCCGGTGGAGCAGTACTTC
CASSHEGTGRPVEQYF
>14|-|TRBV2|TRBJ1-4|-
TGTGCCAGCAGTTATCAGGGACCTAATGAAAAACTGTTTTTT
CASSYQGPNEKLFF
>16|TRBD2|TRBV24-1|TRBJ2-1|-
TGTGCCACCAGTGAGTCCGGGACTAGCGGTACGGGGGAGCAGTTCTTC
CATSESGTSGTGEQFF
>13|-|TRBV3-1/TRBV3-2|TRBJ2-7|few
TGTGCCAGCAGCCAGAATAGCGTCTACGAGCAGTACTTC
CASSQNSVYEQYF
>12|-|TRBV18|TRBJ2-7|-
TGTGCCAGCTCAAGCAGTTCCCACGAGCAGTACTTC
CASSSSSHEQYF
>13|-|TRBV11-3|TRBJ2-2|once
TGTGCCAGCAGCTTAAAGAACACCGGGGAGCTGTTTTTT
CASSLKNTGELFF
>13|-|TRBV15|TRBJ1-4|-
TGTGCCACCAGCAGAACAACTAATGAAAAACTGTTTTTT
CATSRTTNEKLFF
>15|-|TRBV19|TRBJ1-4|-
TGTGCCAGTAGAGTGCGTGGGACTACTAATGAAAAACTGTTTTTT
CASRVRGTTNEKLFF
>15|TRBD2|TRBV3-1/TRBV3-2|TRBJ2-7|-
TGTGCCAGCAGCCAAGAGCTAGCGGGGTCCTACGAGCAGTACTTC
CASSQELAGSYEQYF
>16|TRBD1|TRBV18|TRBJ2-3|-
TGTGCCAGCTCACCGCCGAGACAGGGCTTCACAGATACGCAGTATTTT
CASSPPRQGFTDTQYF
>16|TRBD2|TRBV19|TRBJ2-1|-
TGTGCCAGTAGTAGGACTAGCGGACACTCCTACAATGAGCAGTTCTTC
CASSRTSGHSYNEQFF
>11|-|TRBV7-9|TRBJ2-7|-
TGTGCCGTTACAAAAGGCTACGAGCAGTACTTC
CAVTKGYEQYF
>16|-|TRBV18|TRBJ1-3|-
TGTGCCAGCTCATCCTTACACGTCCCCTCTGGAAACACCATATATTTT
CASSSLHVPSGNTIYF
>12|-|TRBV30|TRBJ2-7|-
TGTGCCTGGATGCGCTACCCCTACGAGCAGTACTTC
CAWMRYPYEQYF
>17|-|TRBV7-8|TRBJ2-5|-
TGTGCCAGCAGCTTAGGGGGAGGCCAAGGGTGGCAAGAGACCCAGTACTTC
CASSLGGGQGWQETQYF
>16|TRBD1|TRBV14|TRBJ1-6|-
TGTGCCAGCAGCGCATCGACAGGGGTTTGGAATTCACCCCTCCACTTT
CASSASTGVWNSPLHF
>13|TRBD1|TRBV28|TRBJ1-3|-
TGTGCCAGCAGTTTGCGACAGGGAGTAACCATATATTTT
CASSLRQGVTIYF
>16|-|TRBV19|TRBJ1-5|-
TGTGCCAGTAGTATAGCTGACGGCAGGGCCAATCAGCCCCAGCATTTT
CASSIADGRANQPQHF
>14|-|TRBV5-4|TRBJ2-5|-
TGTGCCAGCACCGACAAGGGGCGCGGGGAGACCCAGTACTTC
CASTDKGRGETQYF
>15|-|TRBV6-1|TRBJ1-5|-
TGTGCCAGCAGTGAAAGGGGAGGGGGCAATCAGCCCCAGCATTTT
CASSERGGGNQPQHF
>15|TRBD1|TRBV3-1/TRBV3-2|TRBJ1-3|-
TGTGCCAGCAGCCCCGATCACAGGGGACGGAACACCATATATTTT
CASSPDHRGRNTIYF
>15|TRBD1|TRBV5-1|TRBJ2-7|-
TGCGCCAGCAGCTTACAGGGGCAAAGTGGGTACGAGCAGTACTTC
CASSLQGQSGYEQYF
>13|-|TRBV5-1|TRBJ1-3|few
TGCGCCAGCAGCCGGGACTCTGGAAACACCATATATTTT
CASSRDSGNTIYF
>14|-|TRBV7-2|TRBJ1-2|-
TGTGCCAGCAGCAAGTACGGGAGTAACTATGGCTACACCTTC
CASSKYGSNYGYTF
>13|-|TRBV10-1|TRBJ2-2|-
TGCGCCAGCAGAGTGGGGGGCACCGGGGAGCTGTTTTTT
CASRVGGTGELFF
>17|-|TRBV5-4|TRBJ2-5|-
TGTGCCAGCAGCTCCCCCAAGGGGGGCGCCTTAGGGGAGACCCAGTACTTC
CASSSPKGGALGETQYF
>16|-|TRBV5-4|TRBJ2-3|-
TGTGCCAGCAGCTTGGTACAGAAACCCGTCACAGATACGCAGTATTTT
CASSLVQKPVTDTQYF
>16|TRBD1|TRBV5-4|TRBJ2-2|-
TGTGCCAGCAGCCCCAGACAGGGACGGAACACCGGGGAGCTGTTTTTT
CASSPRQGRNTGELFF
>14|-|TRBV5-1|TRBJ1-3|-
TGCGCCAGCAGCTCGAGGGATCCTGGAAACACCATATATTTT
CASSSRDPGNTIYF